Listed below are T cell receptor beta chains from one sample, sequenced in a study of CD8 T cells in Susac syndrome. One entry per CDR3 protein, called by TCRdb with MiXCR from the immunoSEQ multiplex PCR reads. The data show 150,000 to 180,000 distinct CDR3 sequences, with 85% to 95% seen just once and 0.15% to 0.2% held by the top ten. What was sequenced was CD4+ T cells from PBMCs. These receptors all stem from a human donor with Susac syndrome. The CDR3 runs from the conserved cysteine through the conserved F or W. A D gene is named only where the DNA matches it firmly. Expanded clones are given a class, and other clones once, few, many or no size at all.

v_call	clone_size	j_call	d_call	cdr3_aa	cdr3_nt
TRBV4-2	.	TRBJ2-5	TRBD1	CASSPYQMGQQETQYF	TGTGCCAGCAGCCCATACCAGATGGGACAGCAAGAGACCCAGTACTTC
TRBV29-1	.	TRBJ1-1	.	CSALGPTEAFF	TGCAGCGCCTTAGGACCCACTGAAGCTTTCTTT
TRBV7-2	.	TRBJ2-7	.	CASSSENSYEQYF	TGTGCCAGCAGCTCGGAAAACTCCTACGAGCAGTACTTC
TRBV6-6	.	TRBJ1-5	TRBD1	CASSLGQGTNQPQHF	TGTGCCAGCAGCCTTGGACAGGGTACGAATCAGCCCCAGCATTTT
TRBV12-3/TRBV12-4	.	TRBJ2-7	TRBD1	CASSPGQPTYEQYF	TGTGCCAGCAGTCCGGGACAGCCGACCTACGAGCAGTACTTC
TRBV4-3	.	TRBJ1-2	.	CASSRGRGNYGYTF	TGCGCCAGCAGCCGGGGCAGGGGCAACTATGGCTACACCTTC
TRBV20-1	.	TRBJ1-1	.	CSATRTLSGEAFF	TGCAGTGCTACACGTACCCTTAGCGGTGAAGCTTTCTTT
TRBV5-1	.	TRBJ2-6	.	CASSLVSSGANVLTF	TGCGCCAGCAGCCTAGTTAGCTCTGGGGCCAACGTCCTGACTTTC
TRBV12-3/TRBV12-4	.	TRBJ2-3	.	CASTQRSPPDTQYF	TGTGCCAGCACCCAACGGAGCCCCCCAGATACGCAGTATTTT
TRBV6-4	.	TRBJ2-3	TRBD2	CASSEAGGRDTQYF	TGTGCCAGCAGTGAGGCGGGGGGCCGGGATACGCAGTATTTT
TRBV20-1	few	TRBJ2-7	TRBD2	CSARTSGGSYEQYF	TGCAGTGCTAGAACTAGCGGGGGTTCTTACGAGCAGTACTTC
TRBV12-3/TRBV12-4	.	TRBJ1-2	.	CASVRGIPNYGYTF	TGTGCCAGCGTTAGGGGAATCCCCAACTATGGCTACACCTTC
TRBV4-1	.	TRBJ2-5	TRBD2	CASSPSGGGPQETQYF	TGCGCCAGCAGCCCCTCCGGCGGGGGGCCTCAAGAGACCCAGTACTTC
TRBV11-2	.	TRBJ1-6	.	CASSLDRSPLHF	TGTGCCAGCAGCTTAGATAGGTCACCCCTCCACTTT
TRBV11-2	.	TRBJ1-3	.	CASSLDLGNTIYF	TGTGCCAGCAGCTTAGATCTTGGAAACACCATATATTTT
TRBV29-1	.	TRBJ2-3	.	CSVDRDSTDTQYF	TGCAGCGTTGATCGGGACAGCACAGATACGCAGTATTTT
TRBV13	.	TRBJ1-3	.	CASSFARTAGNTIYF	TGTGCCAGCAGCTTTGCTAGGACGGCTGGAAACACCATATATTTT
TRBV20-1	.	TRBJ1-1	.	CSARGGTTEAFF	TGCAGTGCTAGAGGGGGCACTACTGAAGCTTTCTTT
TRBV12-3/TRBV12-4	.	TRBJ2-5	.	CASSPARKTQYF	TGTGCCAGCAGTCCCGCAAGGAAGACCCAGTACTTC
TRBV5-1	few	TRBJ2-3	.	CASSLEGTDTQYF	TGTGCCAGCAGTCTAGAGGGCACAGATACGCAGTATTTT
TRBV23-1	.	TRBJ2-4	.	CASSQRRRPKNIQYF	TGCGCCAGCAGTCAACGGAGGAGGCCAAAAAACATTCAGTACTTC
TRBV7-2	.	TRBJ2-7	.	CASSSSRKYEQYF	TGTGCCAGCAGCTCTAGCAGAAAGTACGAGCAGTACTTC
TRBV20-1	.	TRBJ2-5	TRBD2	CSARPGAGEETQYF	TGCAGTGCTAGACCCGGGGCGGGGGAAGAGACCCAGTACTTC
TRBV5-4	.	TRBJ2-1	.	CASSLGSGSTYNEQFF	TGTGCCAGCAGCTTGGGAAGCGGCAGCACCTACAATGAGCAGTTCTTC
TRBV20-1	.	TRBJ2-5	TRBD2	CSARLAGGSKETQYF	TGCAGTGCTAGACTCGCGGGGGGCTCGAAAGAGACCCAGTACTTC
TRBV6-1	.	TRBJ1-1	TRBD1	CASSQTGAQGKGTEAFF	TGTGCCAGCAGCCAGACAGGGGCCCAAGGGAAGGGCACTGAAGCTTTCTTT
TRBV29-1	.	TRBJ2-3	.	CSVTGFDTQYF	TGCAGCGTCACAGGGTTCGATACGCAGTATTTT
TRBV4-1	.	TRBJ1-2	.	CASSPGRGADFPGYTF	TGCGCCAGCAGTCCGGGTCGGGGAGCCGATTTTCCCGGCTACACCTTC
TRBV18	.	TRBJ1-2	TRBD1	CASSPGTGSNYGYTF	TGTGCCAGCTCACCGGGGACAGGTTCAAATTATGGCTACACCTTC
TRBV20-1	.	TRBJ2-7	.	CSAGPSEREQYF	TGCAGTGCTGGCCCATCGGAGAGGGAGCAGTACTTC
TRBV6-6	.	TRBJ2-7	.	CASSYTWGPMNYEQYF	TGTGCCAGCAGTTACACGTGGGGACCAATGAACTACGAGCAGTACTTC
TRBV12-3/TRBV12-4	.	TRBJ1-1	TRBD1	CASSADRRNTEAFF	TGTGCCAGCAGTGCGGACAGGAGGAACACTGAAGCTTTCTTT
TRBV29-1	once	TRBJ2-1	.	CSAEQGSYNEQFF	TGCAGCGCCGAACAGGGATCCTACAATGAGCAGTTCTTC
TRBV7-2	.	TRBJ2-1	.	CASSVQTNEQFF	TGTGCCAGCAGCGTCCAGACAAATGAGCAGTTCTTC
TRBV20-1	.	TRBJ1-3	TRBD1	CSADRGNTIYF	TGCAGTGCGGACAGGGGAAACACCATATATTTT
TRBV27	.	TRBJ2-1	.	CASSLVRNSYNEQFF	TGTGCCAGCAGTTTAGTGAGGAACTCCTACAATGAGCAGTTCTTC
TRBV15	.	TRBJ2-1	TRBD2	CATSIGGAGGIYNEQFF	TGTGCCACCAGCATCGGCGGGGCGGGGGGTATTTACAATGAGCAGTTCTTC
TRBV20-1	once	TRBJ2-7	.	CSARGLLSYEQYF	TGCAGTGCTAGAGGACTGCTATCCTACGAGCAGTACTTC
TRBV19	.	TRBJ1-2	.	CASSVNSAGNYGYTF	TGTGCCAGTAGCGTCAACAGCGCCGGTAACTATGGCTACACCTTC
TRBV19	.	TRBJ2-1	.	CASSKKPFSYNEQFF	TGTGCCAGTAGTAAGAAGCCATTCTCCTACAATGAGCAGTTCTTC
TRBV12-3/TRBV12-4	.	TRBJ2-5	.	CASSLGQKETQYF	TGTGCCAGCAGTTTAGGCCAAAAAGAGACCCAGTACTTC
TRBV20-1	.	TRBJ1-1	TRBD1	CSASTTGMAEAFF	TGCAGTGCTAGCACGACAGGGATGGCTGAAGCTTTCTTT
TRBV10-1	.	TRBJ2-5	.	CASSDNSLSQETQYF	TGCGCCAGCAGTGATAATAGTCTATCCCAAGAGACCCAGTACTTC